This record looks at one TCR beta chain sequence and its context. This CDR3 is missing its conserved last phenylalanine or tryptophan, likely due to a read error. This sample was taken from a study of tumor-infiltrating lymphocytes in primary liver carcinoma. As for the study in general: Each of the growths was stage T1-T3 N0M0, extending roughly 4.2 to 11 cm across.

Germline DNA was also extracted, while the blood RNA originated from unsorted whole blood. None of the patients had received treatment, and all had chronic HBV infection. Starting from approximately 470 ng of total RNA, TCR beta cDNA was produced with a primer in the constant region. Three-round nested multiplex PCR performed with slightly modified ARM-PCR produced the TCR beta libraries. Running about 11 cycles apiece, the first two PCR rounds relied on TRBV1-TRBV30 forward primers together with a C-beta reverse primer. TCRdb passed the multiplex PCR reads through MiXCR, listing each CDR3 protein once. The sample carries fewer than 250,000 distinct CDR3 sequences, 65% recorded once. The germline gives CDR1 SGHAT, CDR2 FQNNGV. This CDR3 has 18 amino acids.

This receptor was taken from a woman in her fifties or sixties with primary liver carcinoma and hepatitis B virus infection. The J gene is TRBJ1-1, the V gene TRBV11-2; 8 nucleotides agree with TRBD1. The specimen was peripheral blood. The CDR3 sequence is CDSSLRGGQGLINTEAFI. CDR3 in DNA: TGTGACAGCAGTCTTAGGGGCGGACAGGGCCTAATTAACACTGAAGCTTTCATT.